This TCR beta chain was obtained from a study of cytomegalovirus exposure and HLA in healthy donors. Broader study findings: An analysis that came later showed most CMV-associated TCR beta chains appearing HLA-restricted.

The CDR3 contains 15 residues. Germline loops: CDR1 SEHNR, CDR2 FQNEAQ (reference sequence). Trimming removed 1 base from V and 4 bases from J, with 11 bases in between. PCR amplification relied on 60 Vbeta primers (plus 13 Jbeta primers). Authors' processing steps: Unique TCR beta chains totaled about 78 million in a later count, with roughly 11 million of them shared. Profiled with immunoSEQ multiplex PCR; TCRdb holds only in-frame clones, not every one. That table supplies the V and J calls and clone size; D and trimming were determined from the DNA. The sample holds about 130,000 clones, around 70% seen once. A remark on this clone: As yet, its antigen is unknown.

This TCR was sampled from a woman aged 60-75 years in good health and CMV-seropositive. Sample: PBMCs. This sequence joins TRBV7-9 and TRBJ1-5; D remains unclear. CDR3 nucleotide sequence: TGTGCCAGCAGCTTAGAGGGAGGGAGTAATCAGCCCCAGCATTTT. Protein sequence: CASSLEGGSNQPQHF.